This record concerns one T cell receptor (beta chain) sequence. No antigen is known for it. Profiled with immunoSEQ multiplex PCR; TCRdb holds only in-frame clones, not every one. The sample shows more than 20,000 clones, approximately 83% of them seen only once. This specimen comes from a study of T cells in localized non-small cell lung cancer. Overall study results and limits: Uninvolved adjacent lung had the highest recorded T cell clonality, with tumor below it. For the top 100 tumor clones, a median about 60 also appeared in adjacent lung. A higher density of T cells in blood coincided with extended overall survival.

Germline-derived CDR1 and CDR2 are MNHNS and SASEGT. The junction had 1 base not matched to a gene; V was cut back by 6 bases and J by 1 base. The CDR3 extends over 13 amino acids. The receptor's source is a man aged 35-69 years with stage II lung adenocarcinoma. Source: PBMCs, taken before any cancer treatment. V usage is TRBV6-1 and J usage is TRBJ2-7; 9 bases align to TRBD1. CDR3 in amino acids: CASRQGASYEQYF. The CDR3 region has the DNA TGTGCCAGCAGACAGGGGGCGTCCTACGAGCAGTACTTC.